This TCR beta chain originates from a study of shared clonotypes between healthy human individuals. Across the study: The composition of the donors was two women and a few men aged 18 to 49.

The table came from immunoSEQ multiplex PCR; TCRdb's copy has only in-frame clones and leaves some out. Of approximately 2.5 million clones in the sample, roughly 93% were seen once. Regarding this clone: The same CDR3 can be traced to other DNA sequences in this sample.

Per the germline V gene, CDR1 is KGHSH and CDR2 is LQKENI. Deletions cut 4 bases from V and 5 bases from J, with 6 bases between. The CDR3 extends over 12 amino acids. This TCR came from a man younger than 30 in good health. Some clones in this sample may be carry-over from other donors' samples. Sequenced material: naive CD4+ T cells from PBMCs. The sample's subset: CD45RA+ positively selected. The chain employs TRBV18 and TRBJ1-5, with D uncertain. The CDR3 DNA reads as TGTGCCAGCTCACGACCCGATCAGCCCCAGCATTTT. This encodes CASSRPDQPQHF.